This is a list of T cell receptor beta chains from one sample in a study of CD8 T cells in Susac syndrome. TCRdb re-analysed the immunoSEQ multiplex PCR reads in MiXCR, keeping a single row per CDR3 protein. The table has more than 95,000 distinct CDR3 sequences, approximately 93% seen once; the top ten hold 0.25% to 0.35%. Sequencing was performed on CD8+ T cells from PBMCs. The receptor set was obtained from a human donor with multiple sclerosis. Both conserved end residues are part of each CDR3. The order of the fields is J gene, D gene, clone size, V gene, CDR3 DNA, CDR3 protein. A D gene is named only where the DNA matches it firmly. Expanded clones are given a class, and other clones once, few, many or no size at all.

J: TRBJ2-3
D: .
size: once
V: TRBV12-3/TRBV12-4
DNA: TGTGCCAGCAGTTTCCGCGGGGGCTTAGATACGCAGTATTTT
CDR3: CASSFRGGLDTQYF

J: TRBJ2-7
D: .
size: .
V: TRBV27
DNA: TGTGCCAGCAGGGGTACAATCTACGAGCAGTACTTC
CDR3: CASRGTIYEQYF

J: TRBJ2-2
D: .
size: once
V: TRBV24-1
DNA: TGTGCCACCAGTGATTTGGGGGGGTCGGCCGGGGAGCTGTTTTTT
CDR3: CATSDLGGSAGELFF

J: TRBJ1-1
D: TRBD1
size: .
V: TRBV27
DNA: TGTGCCAGCAGTTTATCTGGACAGGGACACACTGAAGCTTTCTTT
CDR3: CASSLSGQGHTEAFF

J: TRBJ1-2
D: .
size: .
V: TRBV7-9
DNA: TGTGCCAGCAGCTTACGTTCAGGTTCGAATGGCTACACCTTC
CDR3: CASSLRSGSNGYTF

J: TRBJ2-5
D: .
size: .
V: TRBV13
DNA: TGTGCCAGCAGCTCGAGGGGAGAGACCCAGTACTTC
CDR3: CASSSRGETQYF

J: TRBJ2-5
D: .
size: .
V: TRBV10-3
DNA: TGTGCCATCAGTGAGGGTTCCGGAGGGGAGACCCAGTACTTC
CDR3: CAISEGSGGETQYF

J: TRBJ2-7
D: .
size: .
V: TRBV4-1
DNA: TGCGCCAGCAGCCAGGGACCCGGAGGCTCCTACGAGCAGTACTTC
CDR3: CASSQGPGGSYEQYF

J: TRBJ2-1
D: .
size: .
V: TRBV5-6
DNA: TGTGCCAGCAGCCCGGGGTCCCAGGGCGCTGAGCAGTTCTTC
CDR3: CASSPGSQGAEQFF

J: TRBJ2-2
D: TRBD1
size: .
V: TRBV20-1
DNA: TGCAGTGCGGAAACAGGGGACGGGACCGGGGAGCTGTTTTTT
CDR3: CSAETGDGTGELFF

J: TRBJ1-2
D: .
size: .
V: TRBV7-3
DNA: TGTGCCAGCAGCTTAAGGGAGGGGATGGACTATGGCTACACCTTC
CDR3: CASSLREGMDYGYTF